These 9 T cell receptor beta chains were sequenced from one sample in a study of breast tumors, draining lymph nodes, adjacent tissues. Breast cancer patients provided tissue from their axillary draining lymph nodes. Via MiXCR, TCRdb re-called the multiplex PCR reads, giving one row per CDR3 protein. The table has fewer than 200,000 distinct CDR3 sequences, roughly 35% seen once. Sample: axillary lymph node tissue. The receptors stem from a female donor with breast cancer. Some clones in this sample may be carry-over from other donors' samples.

This clonotype came up many times. The chain employs TRBV20-1 and TRBJ1-3; possibly TRBD1 for D (6 bases). Germline CDR1 is DFQATT and CDR2 is SNEGSKA (reference sequence). CDR3 length equals 15 residues. V shed 2 bases and J shed 4 bases, with 15 bases lying between them. This CDR3 is CSARLRGARGNTIYF. CDR3 DNA: TGCAGTGCTAGACTCCGGGGGGCGCGGGGAAACACCATATATTTT.

Ten or more counts support this clonotype. The J gene is TRBJ2-2, the V gene TRBV5-1, with TRBD1 matching 11 bases. This CDR3 contains 17 residues. The germline gives CDR1 SGHRS, CDR2 YFSETQ. The V and J ends lost 0 bases and 5 bases, in that order; junction bases with no gene match: 6. The DNA of the CDR3 is TGCGCCAGCAGCTTGGCCTTGGGACAGGGGGTTACCGGGGAGCTGTTTTTT. This gives the protein CASSLALGQGVTGELFF.

This clonotype came up a few times. This sequence joins TRBV6-1 and TRBJ2-1; TRBD1 aligns across 8 bases. The CDR3 totals 15 residues. V shed 6 bases, J shed 2 bases, and the junction held 6 bases outside the gene matches. Germline V gene data show CDR1 as MNHNS and CDR2 as SASEGT. CDR3 sequence reads: CASSPDRAAYNEQFF. For the CDR3, the DNA is TGTGCCAGCAGCCCGGACAGGGCTGCCTACAATGAGCAGTTCTTC.

The chain combines TRBV25-1 with TRBJ1-6; TRBD1 matches at 8 bases. V gave up 0 bases and J gave up 13 bases; unmatched junction bases: 14. CDR3 length: 17 residues. Germline CDR1 reads MGHDK; CDR2 reads SYGVNS. The CDR3 reads CASSEYLGRGPQAPLHF. CDR3 DNA sequence: TGTGCCAGCAGTGAATATCTTGGCAGGGGGCCCCAGGCGCCCCTCCACTTT.

The chain carries TRBV9 and TRBJ2-5; a possible D gene is TRBD2 (6 bases). CDR3 length equals 14 residues. V was pared by 2 bases and J by 8 bases, with 16 bases between. Germline V gene sequence: CDR1 SGDLS, CDR2 YYNGEE. The CDR3 DNA reads TGTGCCAGCAGCGTTGGGTCTGGAGGGCTTACCCAGTACTTC. It translates to CASSVGSGGLTQYF.

This clonotype has a handful of counts. One base away lies a much larger clone, so this may be a sequencing read error. The chain recombines TRBV2 with TRBJ1-5; no firm D call. Trimming shortened V by 1 base and J by 5 bases, and 9 bases separated the two germline ends. This CDR3 spans 14 amino acids. Germline V gene data show CDR1 as SNHLY and CDR2 as FYNNEI. The CDR3 sequence: CASSEGVLYQPQHF. The CDR3 nucleotides are TGTGCCAGCAGTGAAGGAGTCCTCTATCAGCCCCAGCATTTT.

This clonotype was observed a handful of times. This chain uses TRBV25-1 with TRBJ1-1, with D uncertain. Trimming stripped 5 bases from V and 1 base from J, with 11 bases between. The germline V gene has CDR1 MGHDK and CDR2 SYGVNS. The CDR3 contains 14 residues. The CDR3 protein is CASSKGWGNTEAFF. The CDR3 DNA sequence: TGTGCCAGCAGTAAGGGTTGGGGGAACACTGAAGCTTTCTTT.

This clonotype appeared many times. The rearrangement uses TRBV10-2 and TRBJ1-6; the D is unclear. The CDR3 contains 12 residues. Germline CDR1 and CDR2: WSHSY and SAAADI. The germline V and J ends were trimmed by 5 bases and 10 bases, with 9 bases remaining between them. CDR3 coding DNA: TGCGCCAGCAGTAAATCGATCTCACCCCTCCACTTT. It encodes CASSKSISPLHF.

Of note for this clonotype: Possible read error: a much larger clone is one base away. The rearrangement links TRBV5-6 to TRBJ1-6, with a tentative D call TRBD1 (6 bases). V was cut by 4 bases and J by 8 bases, with 16 bases left in between. The CDR3 consists of 15 residues. Germline lookup yields CDR1 SGHDT and CDR2 YYEEEE. CDR3: CASSARPGGHSPLHF. CDR3 bases: TGTGCCAGCAGCGCACGACCCGGGGGGCATTCACCCCTCCACTTT.